The 15 T cell receptor beta chains below all came from one sample that was sequenced in a study of blood T cells in healthy people across ages. Sample-barcoded 5' priming and a J-beta primer mix drove a second PCR of roughly 6 to 12 cycles. Each CDR3 protein is one row after TCRdb ran MiXCR on the 5' RACE reads. The top ten hold 10% of the sample, which has about 930,000 distinct CDR3 sequences, 29% seen once. These data also featured in a second study, about T cells of mothers and their children.

Sequenced sample: blood. The receptors come from a woman aged 40-49 years in good health.

Only a few counts were recorded for this clonotype. Germline is not matched at one junction end, which may reflect a read error. This chain connects TRBV15 to TRBJ1-2; no definite D call. Germline V gene sequence: CDR1 LNHNV, CDR2 YYDKDF (reference sequence). CDR3 length: 15 amino acids. The CDR3 region has the DNA TGTGCCGCCAGCAGAGACTACAGCAAACGATATGGCTACACCTTC. This sequence encodes CAASRDYSKRYGYTF. Full variable domain (rest looked up from reference TRBV15 and TRBJ1-2): DAMVIQNPRYQVTQFGKPVTLSCSQTLNHNVMYWYQQKSSQAPKLLFHYYDKDFNNEADTPDNFQSRRPNTSFCFLDIRSPGLGDTAMYLCAASRDYSKRYGYTFGSGTRLTVV.

The V and J genes are TRBV4-1 and TRBJ2-7, with D perhaps being TRBD1 or TRBD2 (5 bases each). Deletions cut 3 bases from V and 3 bases from J, with 18 bases between. The CDR3 consists of 16 residues. CDR1 MGHRA and CDR2 YSYEKL come from the germline V gene. In nucleotides, the CDR3 is TGCGCCAGCAGCCATTCTAGGCCCGGGGCCTACTACGAGCAGTACTTC. It codes for CASSHSRPGAYYEQYF.

The V gene is TRBV20-1, the J gene TRBJ1-5; 10 bases match TRBD1. V dropped 6 bases and J dropped 11; count of bases not matched to a gene: 7. The CDR3 has 12 amino acids. Looked up from germline, CDR1 is DFQATT and CDR2 is SNEGSKA (reference sequence). CDR3 loop: CSAGDRGKAQHF. The CDR3 nucleotides read TGCAGTGCGGGGGACAGGGGAAAGGCCCAGCATTTT.

The chain couples TRBV4-1 to TRBJ2-5; 11 nucleotides agree with TRBD1. CDR3 length: 15 amino acids. Looked up from germline, CDR1 is MGHRA and CDR2 is YSYEKL. V lost 1 base and J lost 5; bases outside the gene matches: 3. The CDR3 DNA follows: TGCGCCAGCAGCCAAGGGACAGGGGGCTGGGAGACCCAGTACTTC. The encoded protein is CASSQGTGGWETQYF.

The rearrangement uses TRBV14 and TRBJ2-3, with 7 bases identical to TRBD2. This CDR3 is built from 18 residues. Unmatched junction bases numbered 15, after V lost 0 bases and J lost 6 bases. Germline CDR1 and CDR2: SGHDN and FVKESK. CDR3 bases: TGTGCCAGCAGCCAAGATGGGGTCCGCGGGGGACTAACCGATACGCAGTATTTT. Amino acid sequence: CASSQDGVRGGLTDTQYF.

A note on this clonotype: This could be a read error, since a much larger clone is one nucleotide away. The rearrangement links TRBV7-9 to TRBJ1-4; 7 nucleotides agree with TRBD1. The CDR3 covers 15 residues. Germline CDR1 reads SEHNR; CDR2 reads FQNEAQ (reference sequence). The CDR3 protein is CASSLETGTNEKRFF. The DNA for the CDR3 is TGTGCCAGCAGCTTAGAGACAGGGACTAATGAAAAACGGTTTTTT.

V gene TRBV15 combines with J gene TRBJ2-5; perhaps TRBD2 as D (6 bases). V was cut by 5 bases and J by 5 bases, with 18 bases left in between. CDR3 length: 15 amino acids. CDR1 is LNHNV, CDR2 YYDKDF, per germline (reference sequence). The DNA of the CDR3 is TGTGCCACCAGCGACGCCGTTCGGGGGAAGGAGACCCAGTACTTC. This codes for CATSDAVRGKETQYF.

The V gene is TRBV7-9, the J gene TRBJ2-1; 12 positions match TRBD2. This CDR3 has 19 amino acids. Germline V gene data show CDR1 as SEHNR and CDR2 as FQNEAQ (reference sequence). V dropped 3 bases and J dropped 2; count of bases not matched to a gene: 11. CDR3 sequence (DNA): TGTGCCAGCAGCTTTGGTACTAGCGGGGGGTTGCCCCCCTACAATGAGCAGTTCTTC. It yields the protein CASSFGTSGGLPPYNEQFF.

The rearrangement links TRBV5-1 to TRBJ2-7; 12 positions match TRBD2. This CDR3 contains 16 residues. The V segment lost 4 bases and the J segment 2 bases; nucleotides outside the gene matches: 7. CDR1 and CDR2 (germline): SGHRS, YFSETQ. The DNA for the CDR3 is TGCGCCAGCAGCCGTGACGGACTAGCGGGGACCTACGAGCAGTACTTC. Translating gives CASSRDGLAGTYEQYF.

A few counts support this clonotype. The DNA of the CDR3 is TGTGCCAGCAGCCAAGAGGGGGCGGCTGGAAACACCATATATTTT. It yields the protein CASSQEGAAGNTIYF. This chain connects TRBV3-1 to TRBJ1-3, with D maybe TRBD1 (6 bases). Germline CDR1 LGHDT, CDR2 YNNKEL (reference sequence). V was cut by 0 bases and J by 2 bases, with 8 bases left in between. This CDR3 contains 15 residues.

In its sample, this clonotype was seen a few times. The rearrangement joins TRBV9 to TRBJ2-5; TRBD1 aligns across 9 bases. Germline CDR1 SGDLS, CDR2 YYNGEE. The CDR3 is made up of 15 amino acids. The ends lost 4 bases at V and 4 bases at J; junction bases unmatched: 8. The CDR3 reads CASSTRQGERETQYF. Here the CDR3 DNA reads TGTGCCAGCAGCACCCGACAGGGGGAGAGAGAGACCCAGTACTTC.

In this sample, this clonotype turned up many times. This chain uses TRBV6-5 with TRBJ2-1, with D perhaps being TRBD1 or TRBD2 (5 bases each). The V end lost 4 bases, the J end lost 0 bases, and 10 bases lay between the germline ends. The CDR3 consists of 15 residues. Per germline, CDR1 MNHEY and CDR2 SVGAGI. CDR3 coding DNA: TGTGCCAGCAGTTTCGAGGGGCTCTCCTACAATGAGCAGTTCTTC. As protein: CASSFEGLSYNEQFF.

This clonotype was seen more than once but under ten times. The chain employs TRBV11-2 and TRBJ1-1; D is unclear. Germline V CDR1 and CDR2: SGHAT, FQNNGV. The CDR3 is made up of 14 amino acids. Trimming removed 5 bases from V and 8 bases from J, with 18 bases in between. The CDR3, as DNA: TGTGCCAGCAGCGGAGGGTCTCTGAGGTCGGAAGCTTTCTTT. Protein product: CASSGGSLRSEAFF.

This clonotype was seen a handful of times. J is TRBJ1-4 and V is TRBV5-1, with TRBD1 matching over 7 bases. J was trimmed by 4 bases and V by 4 bases; bases with no gene match: 7. This CDR3 has 15 residues. Germline assignment: CDR1 SGHRS and CDR2 YFSETQ. The CDR3 protein is CASSVGQDYNEKLFF. CDR3 nucleotide sequence: TGCGCCAGCAGCGTAGGACAGGATTATAATGAAAAACTGTTTTTT. Complete variable domain (other parts from reference TRBV5-1 and TRBJ1-4): KAGVTQTPRYLIKTRGQQVTLSCSPISGHRSVSWYQQTPGQGLQFLFEYFSETQRNKGNFPGRFSGRQFSNSRSEMNVSTLELGDSALYLCASSVGQDYNEKLFFGSGTQLSVL.

On this clonotype itself: Sequence at one end of the junction differs from germline and may be a read error. This chain connects TRBV3-1 to TRBJ2-7; D gene uncertain. CDR3 length: 13 residues. CDR1 LGHDT and CDR2 YNNKEL come from the germline V gene (reference sequence). The CDR3 protein is CAGSPRVLGEQYF. In DNA form, the CDR3 reads TGTGCCGGCAGCCCCCGGGTCCTCGGCGAGCAGTACTTC.